The rows below give T cell receptor beta chains drawn from one sample of a study of control samples from healthy donors and cancer patients. TCRdb keeps only in-frame clones here, not all; method: immunoSEQ multiplex PCR. The data contain approximately 150,000 clones, more than 85% of them singletons. The sample taken for sequencing was blood. All receptors come from a man aged 25 to 40 in good health. Both conserved end residues are part of each CDR3. A D gene is named only where the DNA matches it firmly. Some rows mark clone size as missing; the rest say once, few, many or name a class of expanded clone.

d_call: TRBD1; clone_size: .; j_call: TRBJ2-7; v_call: TRBV4-1; cdr3_nt: TGCGCCAGCAGCCAAGATGGACAGGGGTCAAACGAGCAGTACTTC; cdr3_aa: CASSQDGQGSNEQYF
d_call: TRBD1; clone_size: .; j_call: TRBJ2-3; v_call: TRBV5-8; cdr3_nt: TGTGCCAGCAGCTTGGAAGGGACAGGCCCAGCAGATACGCAGTATTTT; cdr3_aa: CASSLEGTGPADTQYF
d_call: TRBD1; clone_size: .; j_call: TRBJ2-2; v_call: TRBV7-3; cdr3_nt: TGTGCCAGCAGCTCGGGACAGGGGCACACCGGGGAGCTGTTTTTT; cdr3_aa: CASSSGQGHTGELFF
d_call: .; clone_size: .; j_call: TRBJ1-1; v_call: TRBV18; cdr3_nt: TGTGCCAGCTCACCGGTCGCACACACCAGTTTGAACACTGAAGCTTTCTTT; cdr3_aa: CASSPVAHTSLNTEAFF
d_call: .; clone_size: .; j_call: TRBJ1-3; v_call: TRBV5-1; cdr3_nt: TGCGCCAGCAGCTTCGCAGGGATGGCCGGAAACACCATATATTTT; cdr3_aa: CASSFAGMAGNTIYF
d_call: .; clone_size: .; j_call: TRBJ1-4; v_call: TRBV4-2; cdr3_nt: TGTGCCAGCAGCCAAGAGAGCTGGGGGGCTGAGGAAAAACTGTTTTTT; cdr3_aa: CASSQESWGAEEKLFF
d_call: TRBD1; clone_size: .; j_call: TRBJ2-7; v_call: TRBV18; cdr3_nt: TGTGCCAGCTCACTGCGGACAGGGGCCGACTACGAGCAGTACTTC; cdr3_aa: CASSLRTGADYEQYF
d_call: .; clone_size: .; j_call: TRBJ1-4; v_call: TRBV6-5; cdr3_nt: TGTGCCAGCAGTTTCAAGGTCGGGTCGGAACTGTTTTTT; cdr3_aa: CASSFKVGSELFF
d_call: .; clone_size: .; j_call: TRBJ2-7; v_call: TRBV5-5; cdr3_nt: TGTGCCAGCAGCTCCCCCAGGGAAAACGAGCAGTACTTC; cdr3_aa: CASSSPRENEQYF
d_call: .; clone_size: .; j_call: TRBJ2-7; v_call: TRBV6-5; cdr3_nt: TGTGCCAGCAGACATACGGGGGCCACCTACGAGCAGTACTTC; cdr3_aa: CASRHTGATYEQYF
d_call: TRBD2; clone_size: .; j_call: TRBJ2-3; v_call: TRBV28; cdr3_nt: TGTGCCAGCAGTTTTGGGCGGGGGGCCCATACGCAGTATTTT; cdr3_aa: CASSFGRGAHTQYF
d_call: .; clone_size: .; j_call: TRBJ1-2; v_call: TRBV19; cdr3_nt: TGTGCCAGTACCCAGGGTCCCTATGGCTACACCTTC; cdr3_aa: CASTQGPYGYTF
d_call: TRBD2; clone_size: few; j_call: TRBJ2-2; v_call: TRBV7-2; cdr3_nt: TGTGCCAGCAGCTTAAGCGGGGGGAGTACCGGGGAGCTGTTTTTT; cdr3_aa: CASSLSGGSTGELFF
d_call: .; clone_size: .; j_call: TRBJ1-6; v_call: TRBV11-2; cdr3_nt: TGTGCCAGCAGCTTAACAAACTATAATTCACCCCTCCACTTT; cdr3_aa: CASSLTNYNSPLHF
d_call: TRBD2; clone_size: .; j_call: TRBJ2-7; v_call: TRBV5-4; cdr3_nt: TGTGCCAGCAGCTCGGCACTAGCGGGGCCCTACGAGCAGTACTTC; cdr3_aa: CASSSALAGPYEQYF
d_call: .; clone_size: .; j_call: TRBJ2-3; v_call: TRBV2; cdr3_nt: TGTGCCAGCACAGACAGCACAGATACGCAGTATTTT; cdr3_aa: CASTDSTDTQYF
d_call: .; clone_size: .; j_call: TRBJ2-1; v_call: TRBV7-2; cdr3_nt: TGTGCCAGCAGTCAGACTCCCTACAATGAGCAGTTCTTC; cdr3_aa: CASSQTPYNEQFF
d_call: .; clone_size: .; j_call: TRBJ1-1; v_call: TRBV6-5; cdr3_nt: TGTGCCAGCTGGGAATCAAAGAACACTGAAGCTTTCTTT; cdr3_aa: CASWESKNTEAFF
d_call: .; clone_size: .; j_call: TRBJ2-3; v_call: TRBV7-9; cdr3_nt: TGTGCCAGCAGCTTAGTGGTGGGCCCCAAAGTAGATACGCAGTATTTT; cdr3_aa: CASSLVVGPKVDTQYF
d_call: .; clone_size: .; j_call: TRBJ2-1; v_call: TRBV29-1; cdr3_nt: TGCAGCGTTGAAGATGGGGGAAGGTCCTACAATGAGCAGTTCTTC; cdr3_aa: CSVEDGGRSYNEQFF
d_call: TRBD1; clone_size: .; j_call: TRBJ1-1; v_call: TRBV19; cdr3_nt: TGTGCCAGTAGTACCGCGGACAGGGGGCGGGTAGCTTTCTTT; cdr3_aa: CASSTADRGRVAFF
d_call: TRBD2; clone_size: .; j_call: TRBJ2-3; v_call: TRBV19; cdr3_nt: TGTGCCAGTAGTACTAGCGGTAGCACAGATACGCAGTATTTT; cdr3_aa: CASSTSGSTDTQYF
d_call: .; clone_size: .; j_call: TRBJ1-4; v_call: TRBV5-1; cdr3_nt: TGCGCCAGCGGGAGGGGCACGCTTAATGAAAAACTGTTTTTT; cdr3_aa: CASGRGTLNEKLFF
d_call: .; clone_size: .; j_call: TRBJ2-3; v_call: TRBV4-1; cdr3_nt: TGCGCCAGCAGCCAAGATCAGGGAGAAGGCACGCAGTATTTT; cdr3_aa: CASSQDQGEGTQYF
d_call: .; clone_size: .; j_call: TRBJ1-2; v_call: TRBV5-5; cdr3_nt: TGTGCCAGCAGTGGGGGGATGGGATATGGCTACACCTTC; cdr3_aa: CASSGGMGYGYTF
d_call: TRBD2; clone_size: .; j_call: TRBJ2-3; v_call: TRBV7-9; cdr3_nt: TGTGCCAGCAGCTTAGCGGGGAGGGATGGCTCAGCAGATACGCAGTATTTT; cdr3_aa: CASSLAGRDGSADTQYF
d_call: TRBD1; clone_size: .; j_call: TRBJ1-2; v_call: TRBV6-5; cdr3_nt: TGTGCCAGCAGTCGGACAGGGTTAAATGGCTACACCTTC; cdr3_aa: CASSRTGLNGYTF
d_call: TRBD2; clone_size: .; j_call: TRBJ2-1; v_call: TRBV5-1; cdr3_nt: TGCGCCAGCAGCTTAAACCCACCTAGCGGGGACCTCAATGAGCAGTTCTTC; cdr3_aa: CASSLNPPSGDLNEQFF
d_call: TRBD1; clone_size: .; j_call: TRBJ1-3; v_call: TRBV7-6; cdr3_nt: TGTGCCAGCAGCTTATCGGGACAGATCTTCTCTGGAAACACCATATATTTT; cdr3_aa: CASSLSGQIFSGNTIYF
d_call: .; clone_size: .; j_call: TRBJ1-2; v_call: TRBV27; cdr3_nt: TGTGCCACCAGCAGTCTTTTCGACCCGATTTTCTATGGCTACACCTTC; cdr3_aa: CATSSLFDPIFYGYTF
d_call: .; clone_size: .; j_call: TRBJ2-1; v_call: TRBV11-2; cdr3_nt: TGTGCCAGCAGCTTAGTGAACCGAAACAATGGGCAGTTCTTC; cdr3_aa: CASSLVNRNNGQFF
d_call: .; clone_size: .; j_call: TRBJ1-6; v_call: TRBV27; cdr3_nt: TGTGCCAGCAGTTTCCGAGGGGACGATTCACCCCTCCACTTT; cdr3_aa: CASSFRGDDSPLHF
d_call: .; clone_size: .; j_call: TRBJ2-7; v_call: TRBV6-6; cdr3_nt: TGTGCCAGCAGTTATTCGGGGGGCTTTTACGAGCAGTACTTC; cdr3_aa: CASSYSGGFYEQYF
d_call: TRBD1; clone_size: .; j_call: TRBJ2-3; v_call: TRBV7-9; cdr3_nt: TGTGCCAGCAGCCCCAAGGCAGGACAGGGGTATTTT; cdr3_aa: CASSPKAGQGYF
d_call: TRBD1; clone_size: .; j_call: TRBJ1-1; v_call: TRBV6-5; cdr3_nt: TGTGCCAGCACTCGGACAGGGGAAGGGGCTGAAGCTTTCTTT; cdr3_aa: CASTRTGEGAEAFF
d_call: TRBD2; clone_size: .; j_call: TRBJ2-3; v_call: TRBV7-3; cdr3_nt: TGTGCCAGCAGCTTAAACCCCCCCGGACTAGCGGGGGGGCTAAAGCAGTATTTT; cdr3_aa: CASSLNPPGLAGGLKQYF
d_call: TRBD1; clone_size: .; j_call: TRBJ1-3; v_call: TRBV18; cdr3_nt: TGTGCCAGCTCACAACAGACAGGGGGCCTTGGAAACACCATATATTTT; cdr3_aa: CASSQQTGGLGNTIYF
d_call: TRBD2; clone_size: .; j_call: TRBJ2-2; v_call: TRBV2; cdr3_nt: TGTGCAACAAAGGGGCTAGTAGCGGGGTTTGGCACCGGGGAGCTGTTTTTT; cdr3_aa: CATKGLVAGFGTGELFF